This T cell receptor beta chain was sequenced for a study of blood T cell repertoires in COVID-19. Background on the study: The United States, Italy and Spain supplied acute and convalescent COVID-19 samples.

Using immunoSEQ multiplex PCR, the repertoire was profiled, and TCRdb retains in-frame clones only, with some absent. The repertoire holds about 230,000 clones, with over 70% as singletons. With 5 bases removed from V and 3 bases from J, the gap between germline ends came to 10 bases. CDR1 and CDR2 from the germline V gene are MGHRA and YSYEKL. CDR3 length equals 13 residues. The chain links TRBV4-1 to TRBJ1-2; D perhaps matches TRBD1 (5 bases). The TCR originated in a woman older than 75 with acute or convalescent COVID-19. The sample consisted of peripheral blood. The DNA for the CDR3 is TGCGCCAGCAGCGCCCAGGGCGACTATGGCTACACCTTC. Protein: CASSAQGDYGYTF.